These 15 T cell receptor beta chains originate from one sample sequenced in a study of T cells in Graves' hyperthyroidism and ophthalmopathy. RNA transcripts provided the source from which TCR beta CDR3 regions were amplified. With the HTBI primer set, the TCR CDR3 went through a first round of RT-PCR. A single record per CDR3 protein comes from TCRdb applying MiXCR to the multiplex PCR reads. The sample holds some 510,000 distinct CDR3 sequences, under 25% seen once. The sample was blood. All receptors derive from a man aged 18 to 35 with Graves' hyperthyroidism.

This clonotype occurred many times. This rearrangement joins TRBV10-3 to TRBJ2-7; maybe TRBD1 (6 bases). The germline V gene has CDR1 ENHRY and CDR2 SYGVKD. This CDR3 is 14 amino acids long. The V end lost 3 bases, the J end lost 2 bases, and 11 bases lay between the germline ends. CDR3 coding DNA: TGTGCCATCAGTGATCCGGACAGTCCCTACGAGCAGTACTTC. Its protein product is CAISDPDSPYEQYF.

The sample holds many counts of this clonotype. The V and J genes are TRBV6-2 or TRBV6-3 and TRBJ2-5; a possible D gene is TRBD1 (5 bases). CDR3 size: 14 residues. Trimming left V 2 bases short and J 5 bases short, with 12 bases between. Germline V gene sequence: CDR1 MNHEY, CDR2 SVGEGT. The CDR3 reads CASSYHRGTETQYF. CDR3 DNA: TGTGCCAGCAGTTACCATAGGGGCACGGAGACCCAGTACTTC.

This clonotype was recorded many times. The chain employs TRBV6-2 or TRBV6-3 and TRBJ2-2; 9 nucleotides agree with TRBD1. Per the germline V gene, CDR1 is MNHEY and CDR2 is SVGEGT. CDR3 length: 18 amino acids. Trimming took 5 bases from V and 0 from J; bases not matched to a gene: 10. The CDR3 bases are TGTGCCAGCAGTCTCGTCCCGGGACAGGGCCCGAACACCGGGGAGCTGTTTTTT. This codes for CASSLVPGQGPNTGELFF.

This clonotype was counted at least ten times. The chain uses TRBV6-2 or TRBV6-3 and TRBJ2-5, with D perhaps TRBD1 (5 bases). The germline V gene encodes CDR1 MNHEY and CDR2 SVGEGT. Trimming cost V 6 bases and J 2 bases, with 7 bases left between them. There are 12 residues in the CDR3. In DNA, the CDR3 is TGTGCCAGCAGGAACAGGCAAGAGACCCAGTACTTC. This gives the protein CASRNRQETQYF.

The V gene is TRBV6-1, the J gene TRBJ1-3; 7 bases line up with TRBD1. Germline trimming cut 9 bases from V and 0 bases from J; bases unmatched to any gene: 2. The CDR3 length is 13 residues. The germline CDR1 and CDR2 sequences are MNHNS and SASEGT. The CDR3 loop reads CASGTVSGNTIYF. In nucleotides, the CDR3 is TGTGCCAGTGGGACAGTCTCTGGAAACACCATATATTTT.

This clonotype appeared many times. This chain links TRBV6-2 or TRBV6-3 with TRBJ2-7; 10 nucleotides agree with TRBD1. The CDR3 has 20 residues. The V and J ends lost 4 bases and 0 bases, in that order; junction bases with no gene match: 18. Germline V gene data show CDR1 as MNHEY and CDR2 as SVGEGT. The CDR3 DNA follows: TGTGCCAGCAGTTCAACCTTCCCGACAGGGGGCACTTATTTCTCCTACGAGCAGTACTTC. Translating gives CASSSTFPTGGTYFSYEQYF.

The rearrangement uses TRBV7-8 and TRBJ1-1, with a weak D call TRBD1 (6 bases). V was trimmed by 3 bases and J by 2 bases, leaving 16 bases between them. There are 16 residues in the CDR3. The germline V gene has CDR1 SGHVS and CDR2 FQNEAQ. The CDR3 sequence is CASSFQRTAFNTEAFF. The DNA for the CDR3 is TGTGCCAGCAGCTTTCAGAGGACAGCTTTTAACACTGAAGCTTTCTTT.

This clonotype was seen only a few times. One end of the junction is discordant with germline, which a read error may explain. The V call is TRBV20-1, the J call TRBJ1-1, with D unclear. The CDR3 is 12 residues long. The germline gives CDR1 DFQATT, CDR2 SNEGSKA (reference sequence). CDR3 region: CSARTRNTEAFF. The CDR3 DNA sequence: TGCAGTGCTAGAACCAGGAACACTGAAGCTTTTTTT.

There are many counts of this clonotype. The V call is TRBV5-1, the J call TRBJ1-1; a weak D match, TRBD1 (6 bases). The CDR3 runs to 14 residues. V was trimmed by 0 bases and J by 5 bases, leaving 11 bases between them. Germline V gene data show CDR1 as SGHRS and CDR2 as YFSETQ. DNA of the CDR3: TGCGCCAGCAGCTTGGCGGGGGCGAGGACTGAAGCTTTCTTT. Its translation: CASSLAGARTEAFF.

This clonotype has at least ten counts. The genes are TRBV12-3 or TRBV12-4 and TRBJ1-1; D is possibly TRBD1 (5 bases). This CDR3 comprises 13 residues. V shed 6 bases and J shed 7 bases, with 15 bases lying between them. The CDR3 region has the DNA TGTGCCAGCAGCCAAGGACGGGGCCTTGAAGCTTTCTTT. Translating it yields CASSQGRGLEAFF.

The rearrangement links TRBV12-3 or TRBV12-4 to TRBJ1-5, with D possibly TRBD1 on 6 matching bases. The CDR3 length is 15 residues. V lost 5 bases and J lost 2, with 13 bases in between. CDR3 sequence reads: CASSPRGMRNQPQHF. In nucleotides, the CDR3 is TGTGCCAGCAGTCCCAGGGGCATGCGCAATCAGCCCCAGCATTTT.

There are many counts of this clonotype. The chain is built from TRBV28 and TRBJ1-6; the match to TRBD1 covers 7 bases. J lost 10 bases, V lost 5 bases, and 17 bases had no gene match. Germline CDR1 reads MDHEN; CDR2 reads SYDVKM. This CDR3 region has 17 residues. The CDR3 region has the DNA TGTGCCAGCAGTCAATTCGCCGGGACAGCGTTCGTCTCACCCCTCCACTTT. This gives the protein CASSQFAGTAFVSPLHF.

This clonotype was seen repeatedly, ten times or more. The rearrangement uses TRBV12-3 or TRBV12-4 and TRBJ2-7; no clear D gene. The CDR3 has 13 residues. Trimming took off 0 bases at V and 6 bases at J, with 9 bases between the two ends. CDR3 nucleotides: TGTGCCAGCAGTTTAGCGTTACTTACCGAGCAGTACTTC. Amino acid sequence: CASSLALLTEQYF.

This clonotype was picked up a small number of times. The CDR3 DNA reads TGTGCCAGCAGTCGCAACAGGGCGTATTATGGCTACACCTTC. This translates into CASSRNRAYYGYTF. The chain joins TRBV28 to TRBJ1-2; D possibly corresponds to TRBD1 (6 bases). V was pared by 5 bases and J by 5 bases, with 15 bases between. The CDR3 is made up of 14 amino acids. Per the germline V gene, CDR1 is MDHEN and CDR2 is SYDVKM.

This clonotype was detected ten times or more. This chain uses TRBV6-5 with TRBJ2-2, with 10 positions matching TRBD1. Germline CDR1 is MNHEY and CDR2 is SVGAGI. Trimming at V came to 3 bases and at J to 5 bases, leaving 3 bases not matched to a gene. CDR3 length: 15 residues. CDR3 loop: CASSYPGQGTGELFF. CDR3 bases: TGTGCCAGCAGTTATCCGGGACAGGGGACCGGGGAGCTGTTTTTT.